The 27 T cell receptor beta chains below were found in one sample sequenced in a study of T cell responses to AZD1222 COVID-19 vaccine. Generated by immunoSEQ multiplex PCR, the TCRdb table keeps only in-frame clones and is missing some. This sample has roughly 81,000 clones, with about 87% found just once. The material was peripheral blood, obtained on day 0 of AZD1222 vaccination. Receptors originate from an adult in good health.

Written as DNA, the CDR3 is TGTGCCACCAGCAGAGCCTCCGGGGGTGCTTTGGTCAATGAGCAGTTCTTC. Its protein product is CATSRASGGALVNEQFF. The rearrangement links TRBV15 to TRBJ2-1, with D possibly being TRBD2 (6 bases). This CDR3 has 17 amino acids. Germline values: CDR1 LNHNV, CDR2 YYDKDF (reference sequence). Between the trimmed V and J ends, which lost 1 base and 6 bases, there was a span of 19 bases.

Worth noting for this clone: Germline and junction disagree at one end, which may indicate a read error. This chain joins TRBV7-7 and TRBJ1-1, with D possibly TRBD1 on 5 matching bases. Germline values: CDR1 SSHAT, CDR2 FNYEAQ (reference sequence). This CDR3 has 13 amino acids. CDR3 sequence (DNA): TGTGCTAGCAGCACCGACCGGGACGCTGAAGCTTTCTTT. This codes for CASSTDRDAEAFF.

V and J are TRBV7-2 and TRBJ1-5; maybe TRBD1 (6 bases). CDR1 is SGHTA, CDR2 FQGNSA, per germline. V gave up 4 bases and J gave up 4 bases, with 11 bases separating them. The CDR3 has 14 amino acids. The CDR3 sequence is CASSSRGGNQPQHF. In DNA form, the CDR3 reads TGTGCCAGCAGCTCCCGAGGGGGTAATCAGCCCCAGCATTTT. Supplemented by reference TRBV7-2 and TRBJ1-5, the full variable domain reads GAGVSQSPSNKVTEKGKDVELRCDPISGHTALYWYRQSLGQGLEFLIYFQGNSAPDKSGLPSDRFSAERTGGSVSTLTIQRTQQEDSAVYLCASSSRGGNQPQHFGDGTRLSIL.

The chain couples TRBV7-9 to TRBJ2-2, with 8 nucleotides matching TRBD2. The V gene's germline CDR1 is SEHNR and CDR2 FQNEAQ (reference sequence). CDR3 length: 16 amino acids. J was trimmed by 2 bases and V by 3 bases; bases with no gene match: 5. The CDR3, as DNA: TGTGCCAGCAGCTTCGGGCGGGAGGTTAACACCGGGGAGCTGTTTTTT. This gives the protein CASSFGREVNTGELFF.

CDR3 sequence reads: CASFPSQGGTNTEAFF. The CDR3 DNA follows: TGCGCCAGCTTCCCTTCCCAGGGGGGGACAAACACTGAAGCTTTCTTT. The chain is built from TRBV23-1 and TRBJ1-1, with 7 bases matching TRBD1. TRBV23-1 is an ORF for which the function is uncertain. The CDR3 has 16 residues. The V segment lost 8 bases and the J segment 2 bases; nucleotides outside the gene matches: 14.

This sequence joins TRBV5-4 and TRBJ2-7, with D possibly TRBD2 on 6 matching bases. Germline assignment: CDR1 SGHNT and CDR2 YYREEE (reference sequence). The V end was cut by 4 bases, the J end by 3 bases, with 11 bases between. This CDR3 has 13 amino acids. The CDR3 spells CASSPREGYEQYF. The CDR3 bases are TGTGCCAGCAGCCCGCGGGAAGGCTACGAGCAGTACTTC.

The rearrangement joins TRBV6-6 to TRBJ1-1; D possibly corresponds to TRBD1 (6 bases). There are 15 residues in the CDR3. V was cut by 6 bases and J by 2 bases, with 16 bases left in between. CDR1 and CDR2 (germline): MNHNY, SVGAGI (reference sequence). The CDR3 region has the DNA TGTGCCAGCAGGCCCGGGAGCAGGGGCAACACTGAAGCTTTCTTT. It is translated as CASRPGSRGNTEAFF.

The rearrangement uses TRBV3-1 (or the pseudogene TRBV3-2) and TRBJ2-7; 10 bases line up with TRBD1. The CDR3 contains 14 residues. Trimming took 2 bases from V and 5 from J; bases not matched to a gene: 3. Germline V gene data show CDR1 as LGHDT and CDR2 as YNNKEL (reference sequence). CDR3: CASSQSGTGDEQYF. In DNA, the CDR3 is TGTGCCAGCAGCCAATCAGGGACAGGGGACGAGCAGTACTTC.

V is TRBV15 and J is TRBJ2-3; TRBD2 matches at 13 bases. This CDR3 is 17 amino acids long. Germline lookup yields CDR1 LNHNV and CDR2 YYDKDF (reference sequence). The ends lost 5 bases at V and 7 bases at J; junction bases unmatched: 12. This chain's CDR3 is CATSVTRGLAGVNTQYF. The CDR3 region has the DNA TGTGCCACCAGCGTTACCAGAGGACTAGCGGGAGTAAATACGCAGTATTTT.

The V gene is TRBV19, the J gene TRBJ2-4; D may be TRBD1 (7 bases). The V end was cut by 5 bases, the J end by 4 bases, with 15 bases between. The CDR3 spans 15 residues. The germline V gene has CDR1 LNHDA and CDR2 SQIVND (reference sequence). The CDR3 DNA is TGTGCCAGTAGTCCGGGGGCAGGGGGAAAAAACATTCAGTACTTC. This gives the protein CASSPGAGGKNIQYF.

The J gene is TRBJ2-7, the V gene TRBV11-2; D not certain. Germline V CDR1 and CDR2: SGHAT, FQNNGV. The germline V and J ends were trimmed by 3 bases and 2 bases, with 11 bases remaining between them. The CDR3 spans 14 residues. Written as DNA, the CDR3 is TGTGCCAGCAGCTTCCACAAGCCCCCCTACGAGCAGTACTTC. This codes for CASSFHKPPYEQYF.

J is TRBJ1-1 and V is TRBV10-3, with D unclear. The CDR3 length is 12 residues. Between the trimmed V and J ends, which lost 6 bases and 0 bases, there was a span of 5 bases. Germline V gene data show CDR1 as ENHRY and CDR2 as SYGVKD. CDR3 sequence (DNA): TGTGCCATCAGGAACATGAACACTGAAGCTTTCTTT. This translates into CAIRNMNTEAFF.

A few counts support this clone. The V gene is TRBV6-5, the J gene TRBJ1-5; no clear D. This CDR3 is built from 12 residues. V gave up 6 bases and J gave up 2 bases, with 5 bases separating them. CDR1 is MNHEY and CDR2 is SVGAGI in the germline V gene. The CDR3 nucleotides are TGTGCCAGCAGCCGGCGCAATCAGCCCCAGCATTTT. Protein product: CASSRRNQPQHF.

The J gene is TRBJ1-4, the V gene TRBV5-4, with D possibly being TRBD1 (5 bases). The CDR3 is 17 amino acids. The ends were cut back, 4 bases at V and 3 bases at J, with 19 bases in the middle. The V gene's germline CDR1 is SGHNT and CDR2 YYREEE (reference sequence). The CDR3 is CASSPGGPQGPNEKLFF. In nucleotides, the CDR3 is TGTGCCAGCAGCCCCGGGGGTCCGCAGGGCCCTAATGAAAAACTGTTTTTT.

The rearrangement joins TRBV30 to TRBJ2-1; D may be TRBD1 or TRBD2 (5 bases each). The CDR3 extends over 13 amino acids. V shed 7 bases and J shed 12 bases, with 22 bases lying between them. The V gene's germline CDR1 is GTSNPN and CDR2 SVGIG (reference sequence). DNA for the CDR3: TGTGCCTCACTAAACCGGGACCCGAGGGGGCAGTTCTTC. This sequence encodes CASLNRDPRGQFF.

This CDR3 reads CASKFGQGAHGYTF. CDR3 bases: TGTGCCAGCAAATTCGGACAGGGAGCTCATGGCTACACCTTC. The chain combines TRBV27 with TRBJ1-2; 8 bases fit TRBD1. The CDR3 sequence is 14 residues long. Germline V gene lookup returns CDR1 MNHEY and CDR2 SMNVEV (reference sequence). V gave up 7 bases and J gave up 6 bases; unmatched junction bases: 10.

The CDR3 DNA reads as TGTGCCAGCAGCCAAGATGGGACACCTGAGGAGACCCAGTACTTC. Translation: CASSQDGTPEETQYF. The chain has TRBV3-1 (or the pseudogene TRBV3-2) and TRBJ2-5, with D maybe TRBD1 (6 bases). Germline CDR1 reads LGHDT; CDR2 reads YNNKEL (reference sequence). CDR3 length: 15 residues. V was pared by 0 bases and J by 5 bases, with 13 bases between.

Written as DNA, the CDR3 is TGTGCCAGCAGTTCACTGGGGGCTTCGAGCAATCAGCCCCAGCATTTT. Its translation: CASSSLGASSNQPQHF. V usage is TRBV6-5 and J usage is TRBJ1-5; possible D gene TRBD1, 6 bases. Trimming pared 4 bases from V and 1 base from J, leaving 14 bases between. Germline lookup yields CDR1 MNHEY and CDR2 SVGAGI. CDR3 length equals 16 residues.

The J gene is TRBJ1-1, the V gene TRBV28; 10 bases fit TRBD1. CDR3 length equals 16 residues. V shed 5 bases and J 3 bases; nucleotides not matched to a gene: 9. Germline lookup yields CDR1 MDHEN and CDR2 SYDVKM. The CDR3: CASSPGQGGTYTEAFF. The DNA of the CDR3 is TGTGCCAGCAGTCCCGGACAGGGGGGCACCTACACTGAAGCTTTCTTT. The full variable domain, in which reference TRBV28 and TRBJ1-1 provide the parts outside the CDR3, is DVKVTQSSRYLVKRTGEKVFLECVQDMDHENMFWYRQDPGLGLRLIYFSYDVKMKEKGDIPEGYSVSREKKERFSLILESASTNQTSMYLCASSPGQGGTYTEAFFGQGTRLTVV.

The V call is TRBV28, the J call TRBJ2-5; D perhaps matches TRBD1 (8 bases). The CDR3 has 14 residues. CDR1 is MDHEN, CDR2 SYDVKM, per germline. Trimming removed 2 bases from V and 9 bases from J, with 16 bases in between. The CDR3 spells CASSLTGGAAAQYF. The CDR3 DNA is TGTGCCAGCAGTTTAACAGGGGGGGCAGCGGCCCAGTACTTC.

This clone was counted a few times. This chain joins TRBV4-1 and TRBJ1-5; D uncertain. V gave up 0 bases and J gave up 0 bases, with 12 bases separating them. The CDR3 is made up of 17 amino acids. Germline loops: CDR1 MGHRA, CDR2 YSYEKL. The CDR3 region is CASSQDPRDYSNQPQHF. In DNA, the CDR3 is TGCGCCAGCAGCCAAGATCCACGGGATTATAGCAATCAGCCCCAGCATTTT.

This rearrangement joins TRBV2 to TRBJ2-3; D uncertain. Trimming stripped 8 bases from V and 3 bases from J, with 3 bases between. CDR1 and CDR2 (germline): SNHLY, FYNNEI. This CDR3 is built from 10 residues. The CDR3, as DNA: TGTGCCAGCGGGACAGATACGCAGTATTTT. It is translated as CASGTDTQYF.

The V and J genes are TRBV29-1 and TRBJ1-2; perhaps TRBD1 as D (5 bases). The V gene's germline CDR1 is SQVTM and CDR2 ANQGSEA. The CDR3 is made up of 13 amino acids. V shed 4 bases and J shed 4 bases, with 13 bases lying between them. CDR3 coding DNA: TGCAGCGTTGCTGCACAGGCCAGCTATGGCTACACCTTC. As protein: CSVAAQASYGYTF. Full variable domain (missing parts from reference TRBV29-1 and TRBJ1-2): SAVISQKPSRDICQRGTSLTIQCQVDSQVTMMFWYRQQPGQSLTLIATANQGSEATYESGFVIDKFPISRPNLTFSTLTVSNMSPEDSSIYLCSVAAQASYGYTFGSGTRLTVV.

This sequence joins TRBV19 and TRBJ1-1; weak D call: TRBD1 (5 bases). V shed 7 bases and J shed 2 bases, with 11 bases lying between them. The CDR3 totals 13 residues. Germline V lookup: CDR1 LNHDA, CDR2 SQIVND (reference sequence). The CDR3 sequence is CASKADSNTEAFF. Written as DNA, the CDR3 is TGTGCCAGTAAAGCAGACAGCAACACTGAAGCTTTCTTT.

The rearrangement uses TRBV6-5 and TRBJ1-1; D is uncertain. The CDR3 sequence is 14 residues long. The ends were cut back, 1 base at V and 5 bases at J, with 11 bases in the middle. The germline V gene has CDR1 MNHEY and CDR2 SVGAGI. CDR3 DNA: TGTGCCAGCAGTTACTTAGGACGGAGGACTGAAGCTTTCTTT. This sequence encodes CASSYLGRRTEAFF.

The CDR3 DNA follows: TGCGCCAGCAGCTTCAGGTCGGCAGGCCAAGAGACCCAGTACTTC. Its protein product is CASSFRSAGQETQYF. The chain has TRBV5-1 and TRBJ2-5; D is ambiguous. The V gene's germline CDR1 is SGHRS and CDR2 YFSETQ. V lost 2 bases and J 1 base, leaving 12 bases between the germline ends. This CDR3 region has 15 residues. The whole variable domain, filled in from reference TRBV5-1 and TRBJ2-5, reads KAGVTQTPRYLIKTRGQQVTLSCSPISGHRSVSWYQQTPGQGLQFLFEYFSETQRNKGNFPGRFSGRQFSNSRSEMNVSTLELGDSALYLCASSFRSAGQETQYFGPGTRLLVL.

The V gene is TRBV6-5, the J gene TRBJ2-1, with 11 bases matching TRBD2. Looked up from germline, CDR1 is MNHEY and CDR2 is SVGAGI. V gave up 7 bases and J gave up 10 bases; unmatched junction bases: 6. The CDR3 sequence is 13 residues long. The CDR3 bases are TGTGCCAGCACACTAGCGGGAGCAAAAGAGCAGTTCTTC. It codes for CASTLAGAKEQFF.